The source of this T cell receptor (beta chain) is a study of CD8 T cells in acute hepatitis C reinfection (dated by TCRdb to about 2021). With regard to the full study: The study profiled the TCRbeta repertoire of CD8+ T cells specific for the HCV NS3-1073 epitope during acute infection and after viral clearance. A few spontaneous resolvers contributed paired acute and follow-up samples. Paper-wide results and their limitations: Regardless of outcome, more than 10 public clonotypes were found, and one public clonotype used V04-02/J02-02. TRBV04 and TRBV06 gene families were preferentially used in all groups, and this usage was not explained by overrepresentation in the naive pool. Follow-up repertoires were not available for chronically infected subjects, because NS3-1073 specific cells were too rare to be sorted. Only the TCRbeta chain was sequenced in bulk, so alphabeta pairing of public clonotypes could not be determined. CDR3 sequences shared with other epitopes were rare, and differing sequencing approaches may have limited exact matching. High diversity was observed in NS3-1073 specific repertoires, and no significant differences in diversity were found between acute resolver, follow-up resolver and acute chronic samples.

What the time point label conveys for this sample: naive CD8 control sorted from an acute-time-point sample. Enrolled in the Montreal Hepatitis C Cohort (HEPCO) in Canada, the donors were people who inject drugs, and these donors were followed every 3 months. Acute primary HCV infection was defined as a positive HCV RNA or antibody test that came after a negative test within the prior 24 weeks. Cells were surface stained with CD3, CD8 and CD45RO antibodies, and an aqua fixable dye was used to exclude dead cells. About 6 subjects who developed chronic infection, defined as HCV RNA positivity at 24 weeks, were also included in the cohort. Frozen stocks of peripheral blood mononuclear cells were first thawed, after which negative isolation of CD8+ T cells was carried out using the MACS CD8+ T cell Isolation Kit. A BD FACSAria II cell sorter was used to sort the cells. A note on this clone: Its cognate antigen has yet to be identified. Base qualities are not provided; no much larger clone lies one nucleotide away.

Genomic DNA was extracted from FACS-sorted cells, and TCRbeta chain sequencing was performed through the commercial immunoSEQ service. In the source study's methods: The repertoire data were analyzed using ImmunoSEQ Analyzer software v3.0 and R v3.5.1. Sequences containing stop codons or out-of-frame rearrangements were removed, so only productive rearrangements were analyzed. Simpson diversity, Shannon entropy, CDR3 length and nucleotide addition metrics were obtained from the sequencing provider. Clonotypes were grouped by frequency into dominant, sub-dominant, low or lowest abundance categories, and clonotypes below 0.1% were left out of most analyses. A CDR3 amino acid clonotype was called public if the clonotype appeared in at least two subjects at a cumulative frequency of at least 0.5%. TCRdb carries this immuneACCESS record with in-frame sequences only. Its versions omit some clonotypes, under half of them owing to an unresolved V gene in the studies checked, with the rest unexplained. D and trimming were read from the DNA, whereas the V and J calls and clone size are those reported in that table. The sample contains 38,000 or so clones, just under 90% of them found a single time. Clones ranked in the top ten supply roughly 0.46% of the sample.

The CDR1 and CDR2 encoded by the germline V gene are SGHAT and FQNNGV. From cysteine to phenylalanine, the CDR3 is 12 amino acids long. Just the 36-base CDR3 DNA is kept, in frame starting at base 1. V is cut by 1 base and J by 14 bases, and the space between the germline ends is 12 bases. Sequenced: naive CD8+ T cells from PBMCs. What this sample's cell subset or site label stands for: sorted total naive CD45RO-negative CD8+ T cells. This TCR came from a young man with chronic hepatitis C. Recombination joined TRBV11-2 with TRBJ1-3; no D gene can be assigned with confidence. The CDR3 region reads CASSLGGPLLYF. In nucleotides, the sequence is TGTGCCAGCAGCTTAGGAGGGCCTCTTTTATATTTT.